This TCR beta chain was profiled in a study of response to subunit inactivated influenza vaccine listed by TCRdb under 2018. As for the study more broadly: To follow how T cells responded to a trivalent subunit inactivated influenza vaccine, the researchers relied on deep quantitative profiling of the T cell receptor repertoire. Summary of the overall study and its limitations: It was suggested by the authors that each seasonal influenza vaccination may recruit only a limited number of new T cells.

The germline V gene (reference sequence) yields DFQATT for CDR1 and SNEGSKA for CDR2. Trimming leaves V shorter by 5 bases and J shorter by 0 bases, with the junction holding 7 bases beyond the gene matches. Spanning cysteine to phenylalanine, the CDR3 consists of 15 amino acids. The DNA shown is the 45-base CDR3, in frame from base 1. Libraries were prepared through RT-PCR. TCRdb lists the instrument as Illumina HiSeq 2500. TCRdb reprocessing: public reads trimmed at Q25 with fastp, clones called with MiXCR, in-frame beta chains kept. Merged by CDR3 protein, the rows form single entries marked with the most common genes and DNA. This sample has roughly 500,000 distinct CDR3 sequences in its table, and about 15% of those were observed once. 3% of the sample is taken by the ten largest. With respect to this clonotype: What antigen it recognizes has not been identified. Base qualities are not provided; no much larger clone lies one nucleotide away.

The sequencing used CD4+ T cells sorted from PBMCs, collected roughly 24 months after vaccination. The rearrangement joined TRBV20-1 to TRBJ2-3; TRBD2 aligns with 8 central bases. The origin of this receptor is a man between 50 and 69 years old who received an inactivated influenza vaccine. Donor details come from another sample of the same person, matched by shared clones. The DNA sequence is as follows: TGCAGTGCTTGGGCGGGGGGCCTTAGCACAGATACGCAGTATTTT. This sequence encodes CSAWAGGLSTDTQYF.